The sequence of this T cell receptor beta chain was determined in a study of spatial heterogeneity in lung cancer. From germline, CDR1 is LNHDA and CDR2 SQIVND (reference sequence). The junction had 6 bases not matched to a gene; V was cut back by 2 bases and J by 5 bases. This CDR3 has 16 residues. TCRdb reprocessed the 5' RACE reads with MiXCR, giving one entry per CDR3 protein. The table has 30,000 to 40,000 distinct CDR3 sequences, less than 5.5% seen once. Time point of the sample: sample taken at primary tumor resection. Whole RNA from tumor, nontumor lung or frozen PBMC was sequenced unsorted. This sequence joins TRBV19 and TRBJ1-5; 10 bases match TRBD1. The specimen comprised PBMCs, sampled at surgery. The sequence was collected from a female donor with early-stage non-small cell lung cancer. This CDR3 reads CASSIWGQGRHQPQHF. CDR3 bases: TGTGCCAGTAGTATATGGGGACAGGGGAGGCATCAGCCCCAGCATTTT.